The text below deals with one TCR beta chain. No antigen is known for it. J lost 4 bases, V lost 4 bases, and 7 bases had no gene match. This CDR3 has 14 residues. Germline lookup yields CDR1 SGHRS and CDR2 YFSETQ. Both subsets, CD45RA+ naive and CD45RA-negative memory, were split from the CD4+ cells. The data originate from a study of shared clonotypes between healthy human individuals. General study findings and limits: Larger estimated richness was generally recorded for naive subsets relative to memory subsets. What limited the represented genetic and exposure-history diversity was the small number of donors. Clonotype sharing across several donors was observed for around 4.5% of naive CD4 clonotypes.

Generated by immunoSEQ multiplex PCR, the TCRdb table keeps only in-frame clones and is missing some. The sample records about 2.5 million clones, 92% being singletons. The chain employs TRBV5-1 and TRBJ1-1, with TRBD1 matching 7 bases. Material: naive CD4+ T cells from PBMCs. Subset noted: CD45RA+ positively selected. The clonotype originates from a man between 18 and 29 years old in good health. Some clones in this sample may be carry-over from other donors' samples. CDR3 in amino acids: CASSEPTGITEAFF. In DNA form, the CDR3 reads TGCGCCAGCAGCGAACCGACAGGGATCACTGAAGCTTTCTTT.